Listed below are T cell receptor beta chains from one sample, sequenced in a study of shared T cell receptors in the human thymus. Profiled with immunoSEQ multiplex PCR; TCRdb holds only in-frame clones, not every one. The sample yields about 380,000 clones, just under 95% seen once. Sequencing was done on a sample of thymocytes. Source of these receptors: a human donor. CDR3s include the opening cysteine and the closing phenylalanine or tryptophan. The D gene is left open where the match is weak. Expanded clones are given a class, and other clones once, few, many or no size at all.

J	V	size	D	DNA	CDR3
TRBJ2-3	TRBV19	once	TRBD2	TGTGCCAGTAGTATAACATCTAGCGGGAATAGCACAGATACGCAGTATTTT	CASSITSSGNSTDTQYF
TRBJ2-5	TRBV11-2	.	.	TGTGCCAGCAGCTTCATCTTACAGGACCAAGAGACCCAGTACTTC	CASSFILQDQETQYF
TRBJ1-4	TRBV6-5	.	TRBD1	TGTGCCAGCAGTTACTCTGACAGGGGGGGGGAAAAACTGTTTTTT	CASSYSDRGGEKLFF
TRBJ1-5	TRBV28	.	.	TGTGCCAGCAGTTTATGCCGAACAGGCCGAAGCTTTCAGCCCCAGCATTTT	CASSLCRTGRSFQPQHF
TRBJ1-2	TRBV30	.	TRBD1	TGTGCCTGGAGTGTAAGGACAGGGGAAGGTGGTTATGGCTACACCTTC	CAWSVRTGEGGYGYTF
TRBJ2-1	TRBV18	.	.	TGTGCCAGCTCACCACCTTCGAAGGCAGGAACCTACAATGAGCAGTTCTTC	CASSPPSKAGTYNEQFF
TRBJ2-5	TRBV25-1	once	TRBD1	TGTGCCAGCAATGAGGGACAGGGGGTAGGAGAGACCCAGTACTTC	CASNEGQGVGETQYF
TRBJ1-1	TRBV2	.	.	TGTGCCAGCAGTGAACGCAGCCCGGTGAACACTGAAGCTTTCTTT	CASSERSPVNTEAFF
TRBJ1-5	TRBV27	.	.	TGTGCCAGCAGTTCCAGGGGTTATAGCAATCAGCCCCAGCATTTT	CASSSRGYSNQPQHF
TRBJ2-1	TRBV19	.	TRBD2	TGTGCCAGTAAAGCCGGGAGGGCCAACCGTTACAATGAGCAGTTCTTC	CASKAGRANRYNEQFF
TRBJ1-1	TRBV12-5	.	.	TGTGCTAGTGGTTTGGGTGCCCCTTCGGAAGCTTTCTTT	CASGLGAPSEAFF
TRBJ2-2	TRBV7-9	.	.	TGTGCCAGCAGCCCGAGGCCTACGGGGAGCGGGGAGCTGTTTTTT	CASSPRPTGSGELFF
TRBJ2-1	TRBV19	.	TRBD2	TGTGCCAGTAGTACCCTTCGGACTAGCGGGAGGCCGATTGGGTACAATGAGCAGTTCTTC	CASSTLRTSGRPIGYNEQFF
TRBJ2-1	TRBV11-2	.	TRBD1	TGTGCCAGCAGCTTCCAACCCGGGACAGGGGGCCACAATGAGCAGTTCTTC	CASSFQPGTGGHNEQFF
TRBJ2-5	TRBV15	.	.	TGTGCCACCAGCAGAGATAAGGGTATCCACGGACAAGAGACCCAGTACTTC	CATSRDKGIHGQETQYF
TRBJ2-7	TRBV28	.	TRBD1	TGTGCCAGCAGCGTTCTTGGGACAGGGAGGAACGAGCAGTACTTC	CASSVLGTGRNEQYF
TRBJ2-1	TRBV12-5	.	.	TGTGCTAGTGGTTCCCCGGGACCGAGCAAAGACAATGAGCAGTTCTTC	CASGSPGPSKDNEQFF